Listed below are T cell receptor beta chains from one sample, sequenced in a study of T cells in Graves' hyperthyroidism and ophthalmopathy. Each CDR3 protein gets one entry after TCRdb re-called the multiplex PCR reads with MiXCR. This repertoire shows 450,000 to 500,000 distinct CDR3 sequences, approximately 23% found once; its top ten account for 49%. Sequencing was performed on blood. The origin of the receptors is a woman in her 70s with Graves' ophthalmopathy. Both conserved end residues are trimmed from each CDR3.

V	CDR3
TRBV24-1	ATSAGPDNEQF
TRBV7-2	ASSLTGTGVNEQF
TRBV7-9	ASSFDREAF
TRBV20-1	SAPSEGLAKNIQY
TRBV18	ASSLSLLRDRIKDTQY
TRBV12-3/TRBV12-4	ASSGDGRGSNQPQH
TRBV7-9	ASFPGGTGELF
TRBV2	ASSPGQGGYGYT
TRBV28	ASSFWGSSYEQY
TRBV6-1	ASSEQGHDRQYNSPLH
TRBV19	ASSPDRGSNVLT
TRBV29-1	SAKTDPSSYEQY
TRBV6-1	ASSAGVRGGYT
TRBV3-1	ASSQEGEVVGGQY
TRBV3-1	ASSGLAGVGGETQY
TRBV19	ASSMRQARSGANVLT
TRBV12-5	ASDPELETGELF
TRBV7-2	ASSPGLASDTQY
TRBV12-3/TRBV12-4	ASTHGGAGVEQY
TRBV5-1	ASSLGAGAPDTQY
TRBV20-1	SAEPGLASNEQF
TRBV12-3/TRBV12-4	ASKATGGTSGGEQF
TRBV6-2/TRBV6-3	ASKTGQGTPYGYT
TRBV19	ASSIGLGYGYT
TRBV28	ASSLPPFEAF
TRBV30	AWSQPGRVGYT
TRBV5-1	ASSLAWTSSYNEQF
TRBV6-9	ASSYPRGWDGYT
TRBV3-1	ASSLLDTYARGGGYT
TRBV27	ASSLKPSYEQY
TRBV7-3	ASSRSGVAGAGDTQY
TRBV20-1	SASAGVRKTTSTDTQY
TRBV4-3	ASSQERANYGYT
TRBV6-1	ASSDLRRRETQY
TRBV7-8	ASTEQQVFNEQY
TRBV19	ASSIIRAGGRQETQY
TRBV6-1	ASSSRTLSAQY
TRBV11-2	ASRDGLGYEQY
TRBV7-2	ASSLAQESYGYT
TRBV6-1	ASRRGLNEQY
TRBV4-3	ASSQDAPGLAGGVTGELF
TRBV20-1	SAWRGANTEAF
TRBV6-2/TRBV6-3	ASSWAGTGRQETQY
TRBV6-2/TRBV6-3	ASSSRAGGPHNEQF
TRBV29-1	SVEPWTASSSYNEQF
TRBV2	ASSEALRNEQY
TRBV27	ASSLVGTRKLF
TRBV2	ASSASGTGGTGELF
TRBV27	ASSLLEGTGLRGYT
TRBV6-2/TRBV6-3	ASRRGNRETQY
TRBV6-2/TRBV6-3	ASSYSRVFGVTGTDTQY
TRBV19	ASSISASGSVNEQF
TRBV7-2	ASSLGRTSYEQY
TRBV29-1	SVEDDVRSGRAVDTQY
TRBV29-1	SVDGPDNEQF
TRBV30	AWNRLNYGYT
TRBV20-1	SASRGADNSPLH
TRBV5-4	ASSPRGWRADEQY
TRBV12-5	ASGSPANTGELF
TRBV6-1	ASSRGLPAYEQY